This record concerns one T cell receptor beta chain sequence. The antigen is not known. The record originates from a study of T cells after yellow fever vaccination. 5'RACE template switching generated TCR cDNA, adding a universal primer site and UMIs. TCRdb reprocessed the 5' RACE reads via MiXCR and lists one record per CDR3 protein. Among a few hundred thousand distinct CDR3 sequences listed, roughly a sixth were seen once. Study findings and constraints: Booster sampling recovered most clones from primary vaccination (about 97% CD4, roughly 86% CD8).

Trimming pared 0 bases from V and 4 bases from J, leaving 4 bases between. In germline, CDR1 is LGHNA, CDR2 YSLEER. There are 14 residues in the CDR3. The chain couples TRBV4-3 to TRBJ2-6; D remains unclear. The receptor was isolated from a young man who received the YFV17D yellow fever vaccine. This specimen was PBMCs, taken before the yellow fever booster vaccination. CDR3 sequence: CASSQESGANVLTF. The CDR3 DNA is TGCGCCAGCAGCCAAGAATCGGGGGCCAACGTCCTGACTTTC.